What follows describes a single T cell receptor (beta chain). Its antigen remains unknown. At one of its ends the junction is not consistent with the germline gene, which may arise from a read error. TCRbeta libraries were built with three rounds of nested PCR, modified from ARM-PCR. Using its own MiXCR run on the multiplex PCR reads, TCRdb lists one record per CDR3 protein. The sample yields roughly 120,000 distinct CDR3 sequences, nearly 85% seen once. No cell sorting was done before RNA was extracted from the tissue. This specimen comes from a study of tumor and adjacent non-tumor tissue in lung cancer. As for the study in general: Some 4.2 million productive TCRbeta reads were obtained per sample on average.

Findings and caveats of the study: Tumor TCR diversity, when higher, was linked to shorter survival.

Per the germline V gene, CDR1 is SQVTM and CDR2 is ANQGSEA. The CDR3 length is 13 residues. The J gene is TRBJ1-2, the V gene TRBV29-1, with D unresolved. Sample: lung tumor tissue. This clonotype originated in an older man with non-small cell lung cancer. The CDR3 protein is CSVLHTGDYGYTF. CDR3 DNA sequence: TGTAGCGTTCTCCATACGGGAGACTATGGCTACACCTTC.